A single sample gave rise to the 29 T cell receptor beta chains below, sequenced in a study of blood T cell repertoires in COVID-19 (dated by TCRdb to about 2020). Libraries were constructed by the immunoSEQ multiplex PCR assay. Sourced from immuneACCESS, this table was stored by TCRdb with only in-frame sequences that have V and J called. A share of the clones is absent; for the studies checked, an unresolved V gene accounts for under half, and the remainder has no known explanation. In this sample the table shows 210,000 or so clones, approximately 87% of which occur a single time. The ten largest make up 2.2% of the sample. Input material: peripheral blood. All receptors derive from a woman aged 45-59 years with acute or convalescent COVID-19.

The genes are TRBV11-2 and TRBJ2-1; 7 bases map to TRBD2. CDR1 SGHAT and CDR2 FQNNGV come from the germline V gene. The CDR3 totals 17 residues. Trimming cost V 3 bases and J 7 bases; bases outside gene matches: 15. This CDR3 reads CASSFPPRERERNEQFF. The CDR3 nucleotides are TGTGCCAGCAGCTTCCCCCCGAGGGAGCGGGAAAGGAATGAGCAGTTCTTC. The variable domain in full, with the rest retrieved from reference TRBV11-2 and TRBJ2-1, is EAGVAQSPRYKIIEKRQSVAFWCNPISGHATLYWYQQILGQGPKLLIQFQNNGVVDDSQLPKDRFSAERLKGVDSTLKIQPAKLEDSAVYLCASSFPPRERERNEQFFGPGTRLTVL.

The sample holds one count of this clone. The rearrangement links TRBV10-3 to TRBJ2-3, with 12 bases fitting TRBD2. Germline V gene lookup returns CDR1 ENHRY and CDR2 SYGVKD. The CDR3 is 16 amino acids. V shed 2 bases, J shed 6 bases, and the junction held 6 bases outside the gene matches. CDR3 amino acids: CAISEPGTSGLDTQYF. The CDR3 region has the DNA TGTGCCATCAGTGAGCCGGGGACTAGCGGGTTGGATACGCAGTATTTT.

V usage is TRBV11-3 and J usage is TRBJ1-1; D is unclear. The CDR3 is 16 amino acids. CDR1 SGHNT and CDR2 YENEEA come from the germline V gene. V gave up 4 bases and J gave up 5 bases, with 20 bases separating them. CDR3 in amino acids: CASSSFASISGTEAFF. CDR3 nucleotide sequence: TGTGCCAGCAGCTCTTTCGCTTCAATTTCGGGGACTGAAGCTTTCTTT. The complete variable domain, with remaining parts taken from reference TRBV11-3 and TRBJ1-1, reads EAGVVQSPRYKIIEKKQPVAFWCNPISGHNTLYWYLQNLGQGPELLIRYENEEAVDDSQLPKDRFSAERLKGVDSTLKIQPAELGDSAVYLCASSSFASISGTEAFFGQGTRLTVV.

The J gene is TRBJ2-3, the V gene TRBV24-1; D might be TRBD2 (7 bases). CDR3 length equals 17 residues. V lost 5 bases, J lost 4 bases, and 21 bases lay in between. CDR1 KGHDR and CDR2 SFDVKD come from the germline V gene. The CDR3 nucleotides are TGTGCCACCAGTGCCCCACTACAGGGAGGGCGCGCAGATACGCAGTATTTT. Encoded protein: CATSAPLQGGRADTQYF.

In DNA form, the CDR3 reads TGTGCCAGCAGCCTAAAAAGCGGGCCTACTAGCACAGATACGCAGTATTTT. Translated, it gives CASSLKSGPTSTDTQYF. The chain couples TRBV7-8 to TRBJ2-3; possibly TRBD2 for D (6 bases). The V end lost 5 bases, the J end lost 0 bases, and 18 bases lay between the germline ends. Germline V CDR1 and CDR2: SGHVS, FQNEAQ. CDR3 length equals 17 residues. Combining the CDR3 with reference TRBV7-8 and TRBJ2-3 gives the whole variable domain GAGVSQSPRYKVAKRGQDVALRCDPISGHVSLFWYQQALGQGPEFLTYFQNEAQLDKSGLPSDRFFAERPEGSVSTLKIQRTQQEDSAVYLCASSLKSGPTSTDTQYFGPGTRLTVL.

V usage is TRBV11-3 and J usage is TRBJ1-1; D is unresolved. Germline loops: CDR1 SGHNT, CDR2 YENEEA. V lost 5 bases and J lost 6, with 10 bases in between. This CDR3 region has 12 residues. The CDR3 DNA follows: TGTGCCAGCAGCCCGAGGGAAGCTGAAGCTTTCTTT. Its translation is CASSPREAEAFF.

The J gene is TRBJ2-1, the V gene TRBV7-8, with TRBD2 identical over 10 bases. CDR1 and CDR2 (germline): SGHVS, FQNEAQ. The CDR3 covers 16 residues. Unmatched junction bases numbered 4, after V lost 1 base and J lost 4 bases. The CDR3 nucleotides are TGTGCCAGCAGCTTAGGCCCTAGCGGGGGTTACAATGAGCAGTTCTTC. This encodes CASSLGPSGGYNEQFF.

This clone showed up just once. The V gene is TRBV18, the J gene TRBJ2-7; tentative D call: TRBD1 (6 bases). CDR3 size: 12 residues. Germline V gene sequence: CDR1 KGHSH, CDR2 LQKENI. V lost 5 bases and J 3 bases, leaving 8 bases between the germline ends. CDR3 coding DNA: TGTGCCAGCTCAGGGGGCAGCTACGAGCAGTACTTC. Protein sequence: CASSGGSYEQYF.

J is TRBJ2-7 and V is TRBV10-1, with TRBD2 matching 8 bases. This CDR3 spans 14 amino acids. CDR1 is WNHNN, CDR2 SYGVQD, per germline (reference sequence). V trimming: 4 bases; J trimming: 2 bases; junction bases outside the gene matches: 4. CDR3 sequence reads: CASSAREGPYEQYF. In DNA form, the CDR3 reads TGCGCCAGCAGTGCCCGGGAGGGGCCCTACGAGCAGTACTTC.

V and J are TRBV5-1 and TRBJ1-4, with a tentative D call TRBD1 (5 bases). The germline V gene encodes CDR1 SGHRS and CDR2 YFSETQ. The CDR3 runs to 15 residues. V shed 3 bases and J shed 8 bases, with 17 bases lying between them. The CDR3 region is CASSSRGVAGEKLFF. For the CDR3, the DNA is TGCGCCAGCAGCTCCCGAGGGGTGGCGGGAGAAAAACTGTTTTTT.

The V gene is TRBV19, the J gene TRBJ1-5, with 9 nucleotides matching TRBD1. Germline values: CDR1 LNHDA, CDR2 SQIVND (reference sequence). V gave up 3 bases and J gave up 1 base; unmatched junction bases: 13. This CDR3 is 19 amino acids long. The CDR3 nucleotides are TGTGCCAGTAGTATTTATTGGGGGGTGACAGGGGGAAGCAATCAGCCCCAGCATTTT. This translates into CASSIYWGVTGGSNQPQHF.

The chain uses TRBV18 and TRBJ2-1; tentative D call: TRBD2 (6 bases). Germline CDR1 and CDR2: KGHSH and LQKENI. The CDR3 runs to 16 residues. V lost 3 bases and J 6 bases, leaving 18 bases between the germline ends. CDR3 sequence reads: CASSPLAGSNSNEQFF. CDR3 nucleotide sequence: TGTGCCAGCTCACCCCTTGCGGGGAGCAATTCCAATGAGCAGTTCTTC.

Here the CDR3 DNA reads TGTGCCAGTAGGTTGGACAGGGATAATCAGCCCCAGCATTTT. Amino acids: CASRLDRDNQPQHF. The genes are TRBV19 and TRBJ1-5; 8 bases are a match to TRBD1. Germline V gives CDR1 LNHDA, CDR2 SQIVND (reference sequence). The CDR3 has 14 amino acids. Germline trimming cut 6 bases from V and 4 bases from J; bases unmatched to any gene: 5.

This clone was picked up one time. The J gene is TRBJ2-4, the V gene TRBV15, with TRBD1 identical over 7 bases. Trimming took 2 bases from V and 0 from J; bases not matched to a gene: 10. Per the germline V gene, CDR1 is LNHNV and CDR2 is YYDKDF (reference sequence). The CDR3 loop spans 18 amino acids. The DNA of the CDR3 is TGTGCCACCAGCAGACCGGGACAGTCCGCAGTAGCCAAAAACATTCAGTACTTC. It encodes CATSRPGQSAVAKNIQYF.

The chain combines TRBV10-2 with TRBJ2-1, with TRBD2 identical over 13 bases. This CDR3 contains 15 residues. V shed 6 bases, J shed 6 bases, and the junction held 5 bases outside the gene matches. Germline CDR1 WSHSY, CDR2 SAAADI. The CDR3 protein is CASRELAGGGNEQFF. The CDR3 region has the DNA TGCGCCAGCAGGGAACTAGCGGGGGGGGGCAATGAGCAGTTCTTC.

The gene calls are TRBV7-9 and TRBJ1-5, with a tentative D call TRBD1 (5 bases). The germline CDR1 and CDR2 sequences are SEHNR and FQNEAQ (reference sequence). This CDR3 is built from 14 residues. V lost 1 base and J 5 bases, leaving 9 bases between the germline ends. The CDR3 region is CASSLGAGHQPQHF. The CDR3 DNA reads TGTGCCAGCAGCTTAGGAGCAGGGCATCAGCCCCAGCATTTT.

This clone appeared once. Other DNA sequences in the sample encode the same CDR3. The chain employs TRBV6-5 and TRBJ2-2, with D tentatively TRBD2 (5 bases). V gave up 6 bases and J gave up 1 base, with 9 bases separating them. The CDR3 sequence is 14 residues long. Germline V gives CDR1 MNHEY, CDR2 SVGAGI. The CDR3 loop reads CASSYGLNTGELFF. The DNA of the CDR3 is TGTGCCAGCAGCTACGGACTGAACACCGGGGAGCTGTTTTTT.

V usage is TRBV5-1 and J usage is TRBJ2-3; D not certain. Germline values: CDR1 SGHRS, CDR2 YFSETQ. The V gene lost 3 bases and the J gene lost 0 bases, with 2 bases spanning the gap. This CDR3 is 12 amino acids long. The CDR3 is CASSSSTDTQYF. In DNA, the CDR3 is TGCGCCAGCAGCTCAAGCACAGATACGCAGTATTTT.

V is TRBV27 and J is TRBJ2-1, with D possibly being TRBD2 (5 bases). Germline V gene lookup returns CDR1 MNHEY and CDR2 SMNVEV (reference sequence). The CDR3 has 13 residues. Trimming pared 8 bases from V and 7 bases from J, leaving 15 bases between. Here the CDR3 DNA reads TGTGCCAGCGGTCTGGACTTCCAGAATGAGCAGTTCTTC. Translated: CASGLDFQNEQFF.

The J gene is TRBJ1-6, the V gene TRBV7-2; D gene unclear. The germline V and J ends were trimmed by 4 bases and 9 bases, with 16 bases remaining between them. The CDR3 extends over 15 amino acids. Germline-derived CDR1 and CDR2 are SGHTA and FQGNSA. The CDR3 DNA reads as TGTGCCAGCAGCTCCCGGGAGGAGTGGAGTTCACCCCTCCACTTT. Translating gives CASSSREEWSSPLHF. The full variable domain, completed using reference TRBV7-2 and TRBJ1-6, is GAGVSQSPSNKVTEKGKDVELRCDPISGHTALYWYRQSLGQGLEFLIYFQGNSAPDKSGLPSDRFSAERTGGSVSTLTIQRTQQEDSAVYLCASSSREEWSSPLHFGNGTRLTVT.

This chain joins TRBV20-1 and TRBJ2-7; the D gene is possibly TRBD2 (5 bases). Germline CDR1 and CDR2: DFQATT and SNEGSKA (reference sequence). The CDR3 is 10 residues long. V lost 4 bases to trimming and J lost 7 bases, with 8 bases between them. The CDR3 region has the DNA TGCAGTGCTATTCGAGGGGAGCAGTACTTC. Amino acids: CSAIRGEQYF.

This chain uses TRBV3-1 (or the pseudogene TRBV3-2) with TRBJ2-5; TRBD1 agrees at 7 bases. J gave up 5 bases and V 5 bases, and 5 bases lay outside the gene matches. This CDR3 comprises 13 residues. The germline V gene has CDR1 LGHDT and CDR2 YNNKEL (reference sequence). Written as DNA, the CDR3 is TGTGCCAGCAGCGTACAGGGGTCGGAGACCCAGTACTTC. As protein: CASSVQGSETQYF.

The rearrangement links TRBV7-3 to TRBJ2-3; 7 bases are a match to TRBD1. V was clipped by 0 bases and J by 2 bases; unmatched bases: 2. Germline CDR1 is SGHTA and CDR2 is FQGTGA. The CDR3 covers 15 residues. CDR3 in DNA: TGTGCCAGCAGCTTAACCGGGACAGACACAGATACGCAGTATTTT. Encoded protein: CASSLTGTDTDTQYF.

The chain couples TRBV7-2 to TRBJ2-7, with 7 bases fitting TRBD1. This CDR3 region has 15 residues. Germline-derived CDR1 and CDR2 are SGHTA and FQGNSA. V gave up 1 base and J gave up 0 bases; unmatched junction bases: 3. The CDR3 DNA reads as TGTGCCAGCAGCTTAGGGCGACAGGGCTCCTACGAGCAGTACTTC. The encoded protein is CASSLGRQGSYEQYF.

The V and J genes are TRBV4-2 and TRBJ2-7; 9 nucleotides agree with TRBD2. This CDR3 has 15 amino acids. CDR1 is LGHNA, CDR2 YNFKEQ, per germline. The V segment lost 6 bases and the J segment 5 bases; nucleotides outside the gene matches: 11. The CDR3 nucleotides read TGTGCCAGCAGGCGGGGGGGGGCCATTTACGACGAGCAGTACTTC. Translation gives CASRRGGAIYDEQYF.

V usage is TRBV11-3 and J usage is TRBJ1-6; a possible D gene is TRBD1 (6 bases). Deletions cut 5 bases from V and 10 bases from J, with 12 bases between. Germline assignment: CDR1 SGHNT and CDR2 YENEEA. The CDR3 is made up of 13 amino acids. The CDR3: CASSADSRSPLHF. Written as DNA, the CDR3 is TGTGCCAGCAGCGCGGACAGTAGATCACCCCTCCACTTT.

The chain joins TRBV11-2 to TRBJ2-3; 10 nucleotides line up with TRBD2. Trimming took 6 bases from V and 2 from J; bases not matched to a gene: 8. Looked up from germline, CDR1 is SGHAT and CDR2 is FQNNGV. CDR3 size: 16 residues. The CDR3 nucleotides are TGTGCCAGCAGTCTCACTAGCGGGGTGCCCACAGATACGCAGTATTTT. As protein: CASSLTSGVPTDTQYF.

The chain is built from TRBV25-1 and TRBJ2-1; D is ambiguous. This CDR3 is built from 13 residues. Germline-derived CDR1 and CDR2 are MGHDK and SYGVNS. V gave up 4 bases and J gave up 9 bases, with 13 bases separating them. The CDR3 DNA follows: TGTGCCAGCAGTGGTTTCCGTGCGGCTGAGCAGTTCTTC. Amino acid sequence: CASSGFRAAEQFF.

This chain uses TRBV7-2 with TRBJ2-1; tentative D call: TRBD1 (6 bases). The CDR3 consists of 14 residues. Germline V gene lookup returns CDR1 SGHTA and CDR2 FQGNSA. V was trimmed by 5 bases and J by 4 bases, leaving 12 bases between them. The CDR3 DNA follows: TGTGCCAGCAGCCCCCCCGACAGGTACAATGAGCAGTTCTTC. This gives the protein CASSPPDRYNEQFF.